Listed here is a single T cell receptor (beta chain). This entry comes from a study of cytomegalovirus exposure and HLA in healthy donors. Germline V gene sequence: CDR1 SQVTM, CDR2 ANQGSEA. The V gene end was trimmed by 3 bases and the J gene end by 5 bases; junction bases not matched to a gene: 6. This CDR3 is built from 13 residues. The table came from immunoSEQ multiplex PCR; TCRdb's copy has only in-frame clones and leaves some out. The sample consists of some 150,000 clones, 94% of them appearing once. This chain links TRBV29-1 with TRBJ2-5; 7 bases align to TRBD2. Sequencing used PBMCs. This receptor was identified in a man in his late teens or twenties in good health and CMV-seropositive. In DNA, the CDR3 is TGCAGCGTTGAGGGCGGGAGAGAGGAGACCCAGTACTTC. Translation gives CSVEGGREETQYF.